The 29 T cell receptor beta chains reported below all come from one sample, sequenced in a study of T cell clonotyping in hematopoietic cell transplantation. Stated time point: recipient sample about 28 days before transplant, after cytoreduction. TCRdb's copy holds only in-frame clones and misses some; the assay was immunoSEQ multiplex PCR. The profile shows around 21,000 clones, 60% to 80% of them singletons. This material consisted of peripheral blood mononuclear cells, taken before stem cell transplant. These TCRs come from a man in his sixties with acute myeloid leukemia. Some clones in this sample may be carry-over from other donors' samples.

The chain links TRBV6-5 to TRBJ1-1; D is unclear. CDR3 length equals 13 residues. V dropped 8 bases and J dropped 2 bases, with 12 bases sitting between them. CDR1 MNHEY and CDR2 SVGAGI come from the germline V gene. The CDR3 nucleotides read TGTGCCAGCGGCGAAGGCTTTAACACTGAAGCTTTCTTT. It is translated as CASGEGFNTEAFF.

This chain links TRBV19 with TRBJ1-2; tentatively, D is TRBD1 (6 bases). The germline CDR1 and CDR2 sequences are LNHDA and SQIVND (reference sequence). CDR3 length: 13 residues. Trimming left V 4 bases short and J 8 bases short, with 14 bases between. CDR3 sequence: CASSTQGFRGYTF. The CDR3 nucleotides read TGTGCCAGTAGTACCCAGGGGTTTCGGGGCTACACCTTC.

The V gene is TRBV6-6, the J gene TRBJ1-2; D is unclear. Germline values: CDR1 MNHNY, CDR2 SVGAGI (reference sequence). V was pared by 5 bases and J by 3 bases, with 10 bases between. CDR3 length: 13 residues. The CDR3 DNA reads TGTGCCAGCAGTGCCGGGCCGGACTATGGCTACACCTTC. Translating gives CASSAGPDYGYTF.

The chain joins TRBV30 to TRBJ1-1, with D unresolved. This CDR3 comprises 11 residues. The germline V gene encodes CDR1 GTSNPN and CDR2 SVGIG (reference sequence). Between the trimmed V and J ends, which lost 6 bases and 1 base, there was a span of 6 bases. The CDR3 region is CACERNTEAFF. CDR3 coding DNA: TGTGCCTGCGAGAGGAACACTGAAGCTTTCTTT.

The V gene is TRBV4-3, the J gene TRBJ2-7, with TRBD1 matching over 9 bases. There are 16 residues in the CDR3. Per germline, CDR1 LGHNA and CDR2 YSLEER. Trimming took 0 bases from V and 2 from J; bases not matched to a gene: 5. In DNA, the CDR3 is TGCGCCAGCAGCCAAGAGCCCGGGACAGGGACCTACGAGCAGTACTTC. This translates into CASSQEPGTGTYEQYF.

The V call is TRBV18, the J call TRBJ1-6, with unresolved D. Trimming removed 1 base at V and 9 bases at J, with 19 bases between. Germline V gene data show CDR1 as KGHSH and CDR2 as LQKENI. This CDR3 contains 17 residues. This CDR3 reads CASSPLAPDQVGSPLHF. Here the CDR3 DNA reads TGTGCCAGCTCACCACTGGCTCCAGACCAAGTAGGTTCACCCCTCCACTTT.

The chain carries TRBV5-6 and TRBJ1-1; possibly TRBD1 for D (5 bases). V was trimmed by 0 bases and J by 5 bases, leaving 17 bases between them. The CDR3 spans 16 residues. The germline CDR1 and CDR2 sequences are SGHDT and YYEEEE. The CDR3 region is CASSLGYLGVATEAFF. The CDR3 bases are TGTGCCAGCAGCTTGGGATACTTAGGGGTTGCGACTGAAGCTTTCTTT.

This clone was counted between two and nine times. The chain has TRBV4-1 and TRBJ2-5, with 7 bases aligning to TRBD2. Germline lookup yields CDR1 MGHRA and CDR2 YSYEKL. Unmatched junction bases numbered 11, after V lost 9 bases and J lost 1 base. This CDR3 is built from 15 residues. The CDR3 is CASRMRGGVQETQYF. The DNA for the CDR3 is TGCGCCAGTCGGATGAGGGGAGGGGTCCAAGAGACCCAGTACTTC.

This rearrangement joins TRBV4-1 to TRBJ2-7; 9 nucleotides align to TRBD1. Germline-derived CDR1 and CDR2 are MGHRA and YSYEKL. Trimming removed 1 base from V and 7 bases from J; junction bases left unmatched: 11. The CDR3 is 16 residues long. The CDR3 sequence is CASSQGAGQGLWEQYF. The CDR3 DNA reads TGCGCCAGCAGCCAAGGGGCGGGACAGGGTCTTTGGGAGCAGTACTTC.

The chain couples TRBV20-1 to TRBJ2-3; D tentatively fits TRBD1 or TRBD2 (6 bases each). There are 9 residues in the CDR3. Trimming took 5 bases from V and 12 from J, leaving 9 bases between them. Germline-derived CDR1 and CDR2 are DFQATT and SNEGSKA (reference sequence). CDR3 sequence reads: CSAGGLQYF. DNA for the CDR3: TGCAGTGCTGGGGGGCTCCAGTATTTT.

The chain has TRBV7-3 and TRBJ1-1, with 7 bases matching TRBD1. The CDR3 runs to 14 residues. The V and J ends lost 4 bases and 4 bases, in that order; junction bases with no gene match: 6. In germline, CDR1 is SGHTA, CDR2 FQGTGA. CDR3: CASSYRGLVTEAFF. CDR3 sequence (DNA): TGTGCCAGCAGCTATAGGGGGCTGGTCACTGAAGCTTTCTTT. Using reference TRBV7-3 and TRBJ1-1 for the parts outside the CDR3, the full variable domain is GAGVSQTPSNKVTEKGKYVELRCDPISGHTALYWYRQSLGQGPEFLIYFQGTGAADDSGLPNDRFFAVRPEGSVSTLKIQRTERGDSAVYLCASSYRGLVTEAFFGQGTRLTVV.

The chain uses TRBV2 and TRBJ2-5; D tentatively fits TRBD1 or TRBD2 (5 bases each). Germline lookup yields CDR1 SNHLY and CDR2 FYNNEI. The CDR3 contains 11 residues. Trimming pared 3 bases from V and 11 bases from J, leaving 10 bases between. As DNA, the CDR3 is TGTGCCAGCAGTGACCAGGGAGAGCAGTACTTC. Its protein product is CASSDQGEQYF.

The chain has TRBV9 and TRBJ1-2, with 10 bases identical to TRBD1. V lost 0 bases and J lost 2; bases outside the gene matches: 4. Germline V gene lookup returns CDR1 SGDLS and CDR2 YYNGEE. CDR3 length equals 16 residues. The CDR3 nucleotides are TGTGCCAGCAGCGTAGCTACGGGACAGGGGAACTATGGCTACACCTTC. Its protein is CASSVATGQGNYGYTF.

The V gene is TRBV6-5, the J gene TRBJ1-2; 7 bases are shared with TRBD1. This CDR3 region has 13 residues. V lost 6 bases and J lost 7; bases outside the gene matches: 8. Germline V gene lookup returns CDR1 MNHEY and CDR2 SVGAGI. CDR3 loop: CASSLDRAGGYTF. The CDR3 DNA sequence: TGTGCCAGCAGCTTAGACAGGGCAGGTGGCTACACCTTC.

The chain couples TRBV2 to TRBJ1-6; D ambiguous. Looked up from germline, CDR1 is SNHLY and CDR2 is FYNNEI. CDR3 length: 14 amino acids. V was clipped by 1 base and J by 3 bases, with 4 bases between them. For the CDR3, the DNA is TGTGCCAGCAGTGAAGGGAACTATAATTCACCCCTCCACTTT. Translated: CASSEGNYNSPLHF.

This clone was detected a few times. V gene TRBV7-6 combines with J gene TRBJ1-2; D might be TRBD1 (5 bases). The CDR3 spans 13 residues. V shed 1 base and J shed 6 bases, with 9 bases lying between them. CDR1 is SGHVS and CDR2 is FNYEAQ in the germline V gene. The CDR3 DNA sequence: TGTGCCAGCAGCTTAGTCCAGGGCCATGGCTACACCTTC. Amino acid sequence: CASSLVQGHGYTF.

This chain links TRBV11-1 with TRBJ2-7, with D maybe TRBD1 (5 bases). Per the germline V gene, CDR1 is SGHAT and CDR2 is FQDESV (reference sequence). Trimming removed 3 bases from V and 2 bases from J, with 8 bases in between. The CDR3 is 13 residues long. The CDR3 loop reads CASSFTGTYEQYF. CDR3 in DNA: TGTGCCAGCAGCTTTACAGGAACCTACGAGCAGTACTTC.

The chain couples TRBV29-1 to TRBJ2-7; D not resolved. The CDR3 consists of 13 residues. V dropped 4 bases and J dropped 3 bases, with 13 bases sitting between them. Germline assignment: CDR1 SQVTM and CDR2 ANQGSEA. CDR3 loop: CSVVLVADYEQYF. CDR3 coding DNA: TGCAGCGTTGTCCTAGTTGCTGACTACGAGCAGTACTTC.

This clone has a single count. The genes are TRBV5-6 and TRBJ1-5; D is possibly TRBD1 (5 bases). The V gene's germline CDR1 is SGHDT and CDR2 YYEEEE. CDR3 size: 14 residues. Trimming took 3 bases from V and 8 from J, leaving 15 bases between them. The CDR3 here is CASSYGTPEEPQHF. The CDR3 DNA follows: TGTGCCAGCAGCTACGGGACTCCGGAGGAGCCCCAGCATTTT.

This clone was counted once. At one end, the junction sequence differs from germline, possibly due to a read error. The V gene is TRBV28, the J gene TRBJ2-6, with 7 bases identical to TRBD1. This CDR3 has 16 residues. The germline V gene encodes CDR1 MDHEN and CDR2 SYDVKM. In nucleotides, the CDR3 is TGTGCCAGCAGCCAGGGGGAACACTCTGGGGCCAACGCCCTGACTTTC. Translating gives CASSQGEHSGANALTF.

The chain uses TRBV7-2 and TRBJ2-3; possible D gene TRBD1, 6 bases. The germline V gene has CDR1 SGHTA and CDR2 FQGNSA. This CDR3 is built from 16 residues. Between the trimmed V and J ends, which lost 0 bases and 6 bases, there was a span of 16 bases. The CDR3 DNA reads TGTGCCAGCAGCTTAGCGACAGGCCTCGGATCGGATACGCAGTATTTT. Translated, it gives CASSLATGLGSDTQYF.

The CDR3 nucleotides are TGTGCCAGCAGCAGCGACACCTCCTACGAGCAGTACTTC. As protein: CASSSDTSYEQYF. V usage is TRBV7-9 and J usage is TRBJ2-7; no definite D call. This CDR3 is built from 13 residues. Trimming cost V 5 bases and J 0 bases, with 8 bases left between them. The germline CDR1 and CDR2 sequences are SEHNR and FQNEAQ (reference sequence).

V usage is TRBV19 and J usage is TRBJ2-5; 7 bases fit TRBD1. CDR3 length equals 16 residues. Germline V CDR1 and CDR2: LNHDA, SQIVND (reference sequence). V shed 6 bases, J shed 3 bases, and the junction held 13 bases outside the gene matches. The CDR3 bases are TGTGCCAGTAGCGATAACCCCGGGACAGCGAAAGAGACCCAGTACTTC. Its translation is CASSDNPGTAKETQYF. Looking up the rest from reference TRBV19 and TRBJ2-5 gives the full variable domain: DGGITQSPKYLFRKEGQNVTLSCEQNLNHDAMYWYRQDPGQGLRLIYYSQIVNDFQKGDIAEGYSVSREKKESFPLTVTSAQKNPTAFYLCASSDNPGTAKETQYFGPGTRLLVL.

The chain joins TRBV11-3 to TRBJ2-2; maybe TRBD1 (5 bases). V gave up 1 base and J gave up 2 bases, with 5 bases separating them. The CDR3 is 14 amino acids. Looked up from germline, CDR1 is SGHNT and CDR2 is YENEEA. CDR3 bases: TGTGCCAGCAGCTTAGGGACAAACACCGGGGAGCTGTTTTTT. This gives the protein CASSLGTNTGELFF.

The chain links TRBV5-4 to TRBJ1-1; D ambiguous. Germline CDR1 SGHNT, CDR2 YYREEE (reference sequence). The CDR3 runs 11 residues. V lost 5 bases and J 5 bases, leaving 7 bases between the germline ends. The CDR3 DNA reads TGTGCCAGCAGTTATAGTACTGAAGCTTTCTTT. Residues: CASSYSTEAFF.

This chain links TRBV11-3 with TRBJ2-7; 8 nucleotides align to TRBD2. Germline V lookup: CDR1 SGHNT, CDR2 YENEEA. V was pared by 4 bases and J by 0 bases, with 2 bases of the junction left unmatched. The CDR3 spans 14 residues. CDR3 DNA sequence: TGTGCCAGCAGCTCCGGACTAGCCTCCTACGAGCAGTACTTC. This encodes CASSSGLASYEQYF.

This clone was recorded a few times. The V and J genes are TRBV28 and TRBJ1-2; D is uncertain. The CDR3 totals 13 residues. V gave up 7 bases and J gave up 8 bases, with 17 bases separating them. Germline lookup yields CDR1 MDHEN and CDR2 SYDVKM. For the CDR3, the DNA is TGTGCCAGCACCTTGACTGATCTATCCGGCTACACCTTC. Translating it yields CASTLTDLSGYTF.

The chain employs TRBV11-1 and TRBJ1-1, with 7 bases that match TRBD1. Germline-derived CDR1 and CDR2 are SGHAT and FQDESV (reference sequence). The V and J ends lost 3 bases and 11 bases, in that order; junction bases with no gene match: 9. The CDR3 totals 13 residues. The CDR3 region has the DNA TGTGCCAGCAGCTTGGGGACAGCCGCCGTGGCTTTCTTT. Its translation is CASSLGTAAVAFF.

The chain couples TRBV4-3 to TRBJ2-7; D call uncertain. CDR3 length: 15 residues. Per germline, CDR1 LGHNA and CDR2 YSLEER. V was shortened by 8 bases and J by 2 bases, with 19 bases between the two germline ends. The CDR3 DNA reads as TGCGCCAGCCGCCCGGAGTGGGCGCCTACCTACGAGCAGTACTTC. As protein: CASRPEWAPTYEQYF.